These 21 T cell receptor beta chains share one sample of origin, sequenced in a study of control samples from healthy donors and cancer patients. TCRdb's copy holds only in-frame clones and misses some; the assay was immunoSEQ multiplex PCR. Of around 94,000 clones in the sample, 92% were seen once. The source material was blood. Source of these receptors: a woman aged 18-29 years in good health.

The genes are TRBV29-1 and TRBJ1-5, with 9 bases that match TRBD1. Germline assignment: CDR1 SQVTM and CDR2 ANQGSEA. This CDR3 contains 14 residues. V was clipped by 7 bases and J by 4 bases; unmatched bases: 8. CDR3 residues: CSAGTGQVNQPQHF. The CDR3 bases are TGCAGCGCCGGGACAGGGCAGGTAAATCAGCCCCAGCATTTT.

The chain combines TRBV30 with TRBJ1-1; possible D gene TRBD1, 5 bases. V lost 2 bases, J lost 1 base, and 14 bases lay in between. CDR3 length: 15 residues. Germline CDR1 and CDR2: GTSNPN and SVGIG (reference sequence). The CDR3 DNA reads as TGTGCCTGGAGTCGAGGAGCCCAGGGGAACACTGAAGCTTTCTTT. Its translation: CAWSRGAQGNTEAFF.

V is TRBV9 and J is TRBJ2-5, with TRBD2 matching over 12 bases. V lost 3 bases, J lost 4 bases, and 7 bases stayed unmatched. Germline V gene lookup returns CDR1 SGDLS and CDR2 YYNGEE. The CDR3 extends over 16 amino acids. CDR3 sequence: CASSGGLAGYRETQYF. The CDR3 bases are TGTGCCAGCAGCGGCGGACTAGCGGGATATCGAGAGACCCAGTACTTC.

CDR3 DNA: TGTGCCAGCAGTTCTATTTGGGGACAGGGCTACAATGAGCAGTTCTTC. Translated, it gives CASSSIWGQGYNEQFF. J is TRBJ2-1 and V is TRBV28; 9 bases match TRBD1. Germline CDR1 reads MDHEN; CDR2 reads SYDVKM. CDR3 size: 16 residues. V gave up 4 bases and J gave up 3 bases; unmatched junction bases: 7.

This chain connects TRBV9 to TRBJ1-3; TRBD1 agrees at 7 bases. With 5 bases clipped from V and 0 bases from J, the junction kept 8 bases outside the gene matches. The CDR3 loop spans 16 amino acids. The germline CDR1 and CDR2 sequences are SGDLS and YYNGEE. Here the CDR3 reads CASSPQGLNSGNTIYF. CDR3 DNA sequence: TGTGCCAGCAGTCCACAGGGGTTGAACTCTGGAAACACCATATATTTT. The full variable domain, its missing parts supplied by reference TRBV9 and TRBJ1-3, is DSGVTQTPKHLITATGQRVTLRCSPRSGDLSVYWYQQSLDQGLQFLIQYYNGEERAKGNILERFSAQQFPDLHSELNLSSLELGDSALYFCASSPQGLNSGNTIYFGEGSWLTVV.

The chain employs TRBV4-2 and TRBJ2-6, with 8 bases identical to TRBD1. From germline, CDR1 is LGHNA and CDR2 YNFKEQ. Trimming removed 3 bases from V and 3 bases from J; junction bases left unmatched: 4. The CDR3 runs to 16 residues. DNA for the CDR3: TGTGCCAGCAGCCACCTGGACAGGGATGGGGCCAACGTCCTGACTTTC. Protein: CASSHLDRDGANVLTF.

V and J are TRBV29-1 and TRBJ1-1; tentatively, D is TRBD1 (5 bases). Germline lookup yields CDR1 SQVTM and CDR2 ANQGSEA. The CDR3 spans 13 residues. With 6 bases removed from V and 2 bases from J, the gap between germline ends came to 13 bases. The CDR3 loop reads CSVTQGFNTEAFF. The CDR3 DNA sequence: TGCAGCGTCACGCAGGGATTTAACACTGAAGCTTTCTTT. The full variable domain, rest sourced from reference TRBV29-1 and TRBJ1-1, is SAVISQKPSRDICQRGTSLTIQCQVDSQVTMMFWYRQQPGQSLTLIATANQGSEATYESGFVIDKFPISRPNLTFSTLTVSNMSPEDSSIYLCSVTQGFNTEAFFGQGTRLTVV.

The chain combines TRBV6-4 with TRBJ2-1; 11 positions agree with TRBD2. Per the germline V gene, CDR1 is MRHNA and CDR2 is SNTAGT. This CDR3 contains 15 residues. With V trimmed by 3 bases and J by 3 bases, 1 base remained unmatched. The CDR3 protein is CASSELAGDYNEQFF. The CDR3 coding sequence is TGTGCCAGCAGTGAACTAGCGGGGGACTACAATGAGCAGTTCTTC.

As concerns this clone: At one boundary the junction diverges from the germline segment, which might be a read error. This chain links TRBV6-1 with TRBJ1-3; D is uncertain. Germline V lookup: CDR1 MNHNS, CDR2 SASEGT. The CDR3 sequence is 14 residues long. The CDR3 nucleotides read TGTGCCGGCAGTGAAAGTGTATTCGGAAACACCATATATTTT. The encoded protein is CAGSESVFGNTIYF.

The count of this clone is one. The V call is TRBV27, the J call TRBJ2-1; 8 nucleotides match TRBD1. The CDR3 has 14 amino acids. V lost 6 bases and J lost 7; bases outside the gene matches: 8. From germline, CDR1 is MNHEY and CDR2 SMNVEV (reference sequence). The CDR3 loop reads CASRSQGARNEQFF. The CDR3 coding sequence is TGTGCCAGCAGGTCTCAGGGGGCGCGGAATGAGCAGTTCTTC.

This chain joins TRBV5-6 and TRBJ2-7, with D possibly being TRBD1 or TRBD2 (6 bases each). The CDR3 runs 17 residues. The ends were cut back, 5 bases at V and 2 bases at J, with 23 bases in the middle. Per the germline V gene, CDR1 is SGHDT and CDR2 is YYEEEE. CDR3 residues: CASRANIAGHTTYEQYF. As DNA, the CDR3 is TGTGCCAGCAGGGCGAATATCGCGGGACACACAACCTACGAGCAGTACTTC.

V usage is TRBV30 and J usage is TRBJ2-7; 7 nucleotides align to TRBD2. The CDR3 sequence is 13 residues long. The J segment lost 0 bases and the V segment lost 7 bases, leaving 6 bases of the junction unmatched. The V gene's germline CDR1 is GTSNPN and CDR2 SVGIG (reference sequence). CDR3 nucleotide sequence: TGTGCCTCTCGGGGCGGGGGCTCCTACGAGCAGTACTTC. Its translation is CASRGGGSYEQYF.

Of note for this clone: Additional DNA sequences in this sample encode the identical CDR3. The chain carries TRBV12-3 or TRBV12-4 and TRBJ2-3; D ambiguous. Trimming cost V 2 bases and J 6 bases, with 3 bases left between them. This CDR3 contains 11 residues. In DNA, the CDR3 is TGTGCCAGCAGTTTAACTGATACGCAGTATTTT. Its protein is CASSLTDTQYF.

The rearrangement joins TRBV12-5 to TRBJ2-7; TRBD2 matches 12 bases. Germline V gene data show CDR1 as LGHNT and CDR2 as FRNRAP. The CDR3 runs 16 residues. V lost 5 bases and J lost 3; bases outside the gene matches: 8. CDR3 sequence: CASGPGLAGIDYEQYF. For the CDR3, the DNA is TGTGCTAGTGGTCCCGGACTAGCGGGGATTGACTACGAGCAGTACTTC.

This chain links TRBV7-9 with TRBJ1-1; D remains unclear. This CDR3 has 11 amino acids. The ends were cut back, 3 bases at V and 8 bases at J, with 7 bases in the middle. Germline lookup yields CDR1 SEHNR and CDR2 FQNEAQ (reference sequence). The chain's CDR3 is CASSLLQEAFF. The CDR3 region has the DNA TGTGCCAGCAGCTTGTTACAGGAAGCTTTCTTT.

CDR3 residues: CASSFSWGVGKAGNTIYF. CDR3 sequence (DNA): TGTGCCAGCAGCTTCTCGTGGGGGGTGGGGAAGGCTGGAAACACCATATATTTT. The chain has TRBV7-2 and TRBJ1-3; possible D gene TRBD1, 5 bases. The germline CDR1 and CDR2 sequences are SGHTA and FQGNSA. The V and J ends lost 3 bases and 2 bases respectively, with 20 bases between them. The length of the CDR3 is 18 residues.

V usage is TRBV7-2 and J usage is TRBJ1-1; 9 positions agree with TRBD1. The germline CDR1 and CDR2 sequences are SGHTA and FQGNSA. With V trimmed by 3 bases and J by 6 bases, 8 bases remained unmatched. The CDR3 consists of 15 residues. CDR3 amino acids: CASSLTGGVAAEAFF. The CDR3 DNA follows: TGTGCCAGCAGCTTGACAGGGGGAGTAGCTGCTGAAGCTTTCTTT.

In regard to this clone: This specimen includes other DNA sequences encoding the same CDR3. As DNA, the CDR3 is TGTGCCAGCAGTGAGGGGGCAATTAACTATGGCTACACCTTC. Translated: CASSEGAINYGYTF. This chain uses TRBV2 with TRBJ1-2; D may be TRBD1 (6 bases). V shed 3 bases and J shed 1 base, with 9 bases lying between them. The CDR3 consists of 14 residues. Germline V gene lookup returns CDR1 SNHLY and CDR2 FYNNEI.

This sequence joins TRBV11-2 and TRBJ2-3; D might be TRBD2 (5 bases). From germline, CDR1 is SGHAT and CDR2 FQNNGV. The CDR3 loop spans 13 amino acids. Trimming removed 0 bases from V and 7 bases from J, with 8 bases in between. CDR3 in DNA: TGTGCCAGCAGCTTAGATCGGGGAAATACGCAGTATTTT. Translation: CASSLDRGNTQYF. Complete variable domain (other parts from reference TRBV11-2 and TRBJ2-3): EAGVAQSPRYKIIEKRQSVAFWCNPISGHATLYWYQQILGQGPKLLIQFQNNGVVDDSQLPKDRFSAERLKGVDSTLKIQPAKLEDSAVYLCASSLDRGNTQYFGPGTRLTVL.

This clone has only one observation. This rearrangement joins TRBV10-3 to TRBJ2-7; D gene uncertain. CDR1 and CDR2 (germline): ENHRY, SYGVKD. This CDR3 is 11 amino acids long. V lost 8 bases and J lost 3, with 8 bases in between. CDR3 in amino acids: CAIGRIYEQYF. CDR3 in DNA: TGTGCCATCGGCAGGATCTACGAGCAGTACTTC.

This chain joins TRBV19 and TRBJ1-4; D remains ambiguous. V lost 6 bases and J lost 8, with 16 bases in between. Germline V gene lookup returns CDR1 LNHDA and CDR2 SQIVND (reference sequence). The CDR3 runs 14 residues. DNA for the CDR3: TGTGCCAGTAGCGACTCAGTGGGGTGGGAAAAACTGTTTTTT. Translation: CASSDSVGWEKLFF. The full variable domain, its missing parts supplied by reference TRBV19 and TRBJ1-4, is DGGITQSPKYLFRKEGQNVTLSCEQNLNHDAMYWYRQDPGQGLRLIYYSQIVNDFQKGDIAEGYSVSREKKESFPLTVTSAQKNPTAFYLCASSDSVGWEKLFFGSGTQLSVL.